This T cell receptor (beta chain) was captured in a study of T cells after yellow fever vaccination. Broader study findings: There was a small share of clonotypes that showed up in both the CD4 and CD8 compartments.

About this clonotype itself: Its matching antigen is unknown.

They built TCR cDNA with 5'RACE template switching, a step that put in a universal primer site and UMIs. TCRdb passed the 5' RACE reads through MiXCR, listing each CDR3 protein once. The sample has approximately 550,000 distinct CDR3 sequences, roughly a fifth seen once. Germline V CDR1 and CDR2: SGHTA, FQGTGA. The ends lost 7 bases at V and 6 bases at J; junction bases unmatched: 11. The CDR3 extends over 15 amino acids. This chain links TRBV7-3 with TRBJ2-3; 9 bases fit TRBD1. The sequences come from PBMCs, collected 15 days after the yellow fever booster vaccination. The sequence came from a man younger than 45 who received the YFV17D yellow fever vaccine. The CDR3 DNA follows: TGTGCCAGCACCGCAACAGGGGGCCTAAGGGATACGCAGTATTTT. As protein: CASTATGGLRDTQYF.